This passage covers 4 T cell receptor beta chains from one sample sequenced in a study of Graves' ophthalmopathy and Graves' hyperthyroidism. RNA transcripts served as template for amplifying TCR beta CDR3 sequences. The library came from an HTBI-primed first-round RT-PCR and a second-round multiplex PCR. MiXCR was run by TCRdb on the multiplex PCR reads, yielding one entry per CDR3 protein. The data contain about 620,000 distinct CDR3 sequences, approximately 22% of them singletons. Material: peripheral blood. The receptors were gathered from a woman between 18 and 29 years old with stable Graves' hyperthyroidism. Some clones in this sample may be carry-over from other donors' samples.

The CDR3 spells CASSERRQGETQYF. The CDR3 nucleotides read TGTGCCAGCAGTGAAAGACGACAAGGGGAGACCCAGTACTTC. The J gene is TRBJ2-5, the V gene TRBV25-1; D not resolved. This CDR3 is 14 amino acids long. Trimming cost V 2 bases and J 5 bases, with 12 bases left between them. Germline loops: CDR1 MGHDK, CDR2 SYGVNS.

This clonotype was counted many times. V and J are TRBV5-1 and TRBJ1-6, with 9 bases fitting TRBD1. J lost 9 bases, V lost 4 bases, and 8 bases had no gene match. This CDR3 is 15 amino acids long. Germline V gives CDR1 SGHRS, CDR2 YFSETQ. CDR3 residues: CASSPGTGWSSPLHF. CDR3 coding DNA: TGCGCCAGCAGCCCCGGGACAGGGTGGAGTTCACCCCTCCACTTT.

This chain joins TRBV6-2 or TRBV6-3 and TRBJ1-1, with 8 positions matching TRBD1. The CDR3 is made up of 18 amino acids. In germline, CDR1 is MNHEY, CDR2 SVGEGT. Unmatched junction bases numbered 20, after V lost 6 bases and J lost 5 bases. CDR3 in DNA: TGTGCCAGCAGCCCCGAGCCTGCTTCAGGGGGCGCGGATACTGAAGCTTTCTTT. It codes for CASSPEPASGGADTEAFF.

In its sample, this clonotype was seen a few times. The chain recombines TRBV2 with TRBJ2-7; no firm D call. Trimming left V 8 bases short and J 0 bases short, with 8 bases between. Germline lookup yields CDR1 SNHLY and CDR2 FYNNEI. The CDR3 is made up of 12 amino acids. CDR3 loop: CASVQASYEQYF. For the CDR3, the DNA is TGTGCCAGCGTCCAGGCCTCCTACGAGCAGTACTTC.